This T cell receptor (beta chain) was retrieved from a study of patients and donors after allogeneic stem cell transplantation. TCRdb processed the RT-PCR reads anew with MiXCR; each CDR3 protein has one entry. The sample has about a million distinct CDR3 sequences; 18% are singletons. The trim removed 1 base at V and 7 bases at J, leaving 5 bases unmatched. CDR3 length: 15 amino acids. CDR1 and CDR2 (germline): SSHAT, FNYEAQ (reference sequence). This clonotype was detected a few times. The TCR originated in a human donor who was either an allogeneic HSCT recipient or a stem cell or donor lymphocyte infusion donor (not recorded which). It is not recorded whose cells these are; they may come from a transplant donor. Sequencing was performed on blood, either unsorted or a sorted T cell fraction (not recorded which). The chain carries TRBV7-7 and TRBJ2-1; 9 nucleotides line up with TRBD1. The CDR3 protein is CASSLGTGAGNEQFF. The CDR3 DNA follows: TGTGCCAGCAGCTTAGGGACAGGGGCGGGTAATGAGCAGTTCTTC.